Listed below are T cell receptor beta chains from one sample, sequenced in a study of T-cell memory formation after mild COVID-19. TCRdb re-derived calls from the 5' RACE reads in MiXCR, one entry per CDR3 protein. The data contain about half a million distinct CDR3 sequences, 18% of them singletons. The sample consisted of PBMCs or a T cell subset sorted from them (not recorded which). The origin of the receptors is an adult woman who had mild COVID-19 (a few samples of this study predate the infection). Cell type and time point are not known. CDR3s include the opening cysteine and the closing phenylalanine or tryptophan. D genes are given only for firm matches. Only part of the rows carry a size: once, few, many, or a class if the clone is expanded.

D: .; size: few; J: TRBJ1-1; V: TRBV6-5; DNA: TGTGCCACTACGACGTACACTGAAGCTTTCTTT; CDR3: CATTTYTEAFF
D: .; size: few; J: TRBJ1-5; V: TRBV7-6; DNA: TGTGCCAGCAGCTTAGGGGTGATGAACCAGCCCCAGCATTTT; CDR3: CASSLGVMNQPQHF
D: TRBD2; size: few; J: TRBJ2-1; V: TRBV4-3; DNA: TGCGCCAGCAGCCACCAAGCGGGAGGGGTCCGCGATGAGCAGTTCTTC; CDR3: CASSHQAGGVRDEQFF
D: TRBD1; size: many; J: TRBJ2-7; V: TRBV4-1; DNA: TGCGCCAGCAGCCAATCCCCGACAGGGGGGATCTACGAGCAGTACTTC; CDR3: CASSQSPTGGIYEQYF
D: .; size: .; J: TRBJ2-5; V: TRBV15; DNA: TGTGCCACCAGCAGAGTGTTTGTGGGAGGTGGGGCCCAGTACTTC; CDR3: CATSRVFVGGGAQYF
D: TRBD1; size: .; J: TRBJ2-1; V: TRBV24-1; DNA: TGTGCCACCAGTGACCAGGGGGACAATGAGCAGTTCTTC; CDR3: CATSDQGDNEQFF
D: .; size: few; J: TRBJ1-6; V: TRBV5-1; DNA: TGCGCCAGCAGCTTGGTACGGGGCCAGCCCCTCCACTTT; CDR3: CASSLVRGQPLHF
D: .; size: many; J: TRBJ1-5; V: TRBV25-1; DNA: TGTGCCAGCAGCTCGACAGATAGCAATCAGCCCCAGCATTTT; CDR3: CASSSTDSNQPQHF
D: .; size: few; J: TRBJ1-2; V: TRBV20-1; DNA: TGCAGTGCTAGAAAACAAGTTGGGGATGGCTACACCTTC; CDR3: CSARKQVGDGYTF
D: .; size: once; J: TRBJ1-4; V: TRBV5-1; DNA: TGCGCCAGCAGCTTGGCTAGGGGGGACGGTGAAAAACTGTTTTTT; CDR3: CASSLARGDGEKLFF
D: .; size: .; J: TRBJ1-4; V: TRBV7-9; DNA: TGTGCCAGCAGCACTAGCGACAGGTGGAGGGGTGAAAAACTGTTTTTT; CDR3: CASSTSDRWRGEKLFF
D: TRBD2; size: .; J: TRBJ2-6; V: TRBV3-1; DNA: TGTGCCAGCAGCTTCCGGGGGGGTGGCATTGGGGCCAACGTCCTGACTTTC; CDR3: CASSFRGGGIGANVLTF
D: .; size: .; J: TRBJ2-7; V: TRBV20-1; DNA: TGCAGTGCTGGAAGAGGTAGAGTCTACGAGCAGTACTTC; CDR3: CSAGRGRVYEQYF